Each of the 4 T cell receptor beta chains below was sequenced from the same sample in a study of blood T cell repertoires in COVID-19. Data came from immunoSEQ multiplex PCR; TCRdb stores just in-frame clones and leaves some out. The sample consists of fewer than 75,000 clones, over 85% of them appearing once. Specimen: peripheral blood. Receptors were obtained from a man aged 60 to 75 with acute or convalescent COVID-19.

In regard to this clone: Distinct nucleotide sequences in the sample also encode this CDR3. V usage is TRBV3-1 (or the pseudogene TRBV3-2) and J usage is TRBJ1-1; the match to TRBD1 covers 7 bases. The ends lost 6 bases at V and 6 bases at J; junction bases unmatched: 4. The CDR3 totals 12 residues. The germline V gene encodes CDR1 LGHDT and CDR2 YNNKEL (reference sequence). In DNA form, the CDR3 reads TGTGCCAGCAGTCGACAGGGTGCTGAAGCTTTCTTT. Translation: CASSRQGAEAFF.

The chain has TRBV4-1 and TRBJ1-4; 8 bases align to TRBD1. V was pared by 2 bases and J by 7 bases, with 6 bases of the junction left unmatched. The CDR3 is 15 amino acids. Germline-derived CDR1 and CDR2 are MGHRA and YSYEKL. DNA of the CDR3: TGCGCCAGCAGCCAATCTCCAGGGGGCCTTGAAAAACTGTTTTTT. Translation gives CASSQSPGGLEKLFF.

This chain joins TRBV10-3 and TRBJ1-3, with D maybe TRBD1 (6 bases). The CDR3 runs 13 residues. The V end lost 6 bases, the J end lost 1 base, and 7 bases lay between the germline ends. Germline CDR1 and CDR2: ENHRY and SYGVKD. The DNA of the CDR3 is TGTGCCATCAGAGGGACATCTGGAAACACCATATATTTT. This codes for CAIRGTSGNTIYF.

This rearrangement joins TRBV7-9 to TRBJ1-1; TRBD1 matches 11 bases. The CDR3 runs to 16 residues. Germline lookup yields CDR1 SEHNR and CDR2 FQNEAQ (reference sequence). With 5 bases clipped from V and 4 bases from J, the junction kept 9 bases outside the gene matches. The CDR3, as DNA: TGTGCCAGCAGCCAGACCGCCGGGACAGGGGGCACTGAAGCTTTCTTT. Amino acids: CASSQTAGTGGTEAFF.